This T cell receptor (beta chain) came from a study of shared clonotypes between healthy human individuals. The repertoire was sequenced with immunoSEQ multiplex PCR; TCRdb's copy has only in-frame clones and lacks some. Found here are approximately 1,000,000 clones, 77% of them singletons; the top ten hold roughly 0.83%. V was pared by 3 bases and J by 6 bases, with 14 bases between. CDR3 length: 14 amino acids. CDR1 is LNHDA, CDR2 SQIVND, per germline (reference sequence). The sequence was collected from a man between 18 and 35 years old in good health. Some clones in this sample may be carry-over from other donors' samples. Sequenced: memory CD4+ T cells from PBMCs. Noted subset: CD45RA-negative fraction. This chain uses TRBV19 with TRBJ1-2, with D possibly being TRBD1 (6 bases). CDR3 amino acids: CASSMVSGVNGYTF. In nucleotides, the CDR3 is TGTGCCAGTAGTATGGTATCAGGGGTTAATGGCTACACCTTC.